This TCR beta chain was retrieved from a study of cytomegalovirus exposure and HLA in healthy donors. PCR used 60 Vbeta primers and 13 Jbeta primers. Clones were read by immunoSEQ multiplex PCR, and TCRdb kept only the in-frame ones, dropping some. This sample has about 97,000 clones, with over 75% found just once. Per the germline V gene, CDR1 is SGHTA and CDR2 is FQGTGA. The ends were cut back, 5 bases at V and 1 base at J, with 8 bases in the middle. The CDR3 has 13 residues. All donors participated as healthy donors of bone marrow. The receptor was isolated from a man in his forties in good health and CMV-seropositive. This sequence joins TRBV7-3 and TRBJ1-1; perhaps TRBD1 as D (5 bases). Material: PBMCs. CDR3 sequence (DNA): TGTGCCAGCAGCATGACAGCGAACACTGAAGCTTTCTTT. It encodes CASSMTANTEAFF. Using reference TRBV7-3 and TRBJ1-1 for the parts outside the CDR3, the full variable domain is GAGVSQTPSNKVTEKGKYVELRCDPISGHTALYWYRQSLGQGPEFLIYFQGTGAADDSGLPNDRFFAVRPEGSVSTLKIQRTERGDSAVYLCASSMTANTEAFFGQGTRLTVV.